Following are 24 T cell receptor beta chains from one sample sequenced in a study of Tregs in tolerant kidney transplant recipients. Assay: immunoSEQ multiplex PCR; the TCRdb copy retains only in-frame clones and omits some. The sample carries some 110,000 clones, 92% recorded once. Sequencing used CD4+ T cells from blood. These receptors were collected from a human donor in good health.

This rearrangement joins TRBV11-2 to TRBJ1-1, with unresolved D. This CDR3 comprises 11 residues. In germline, CDR1 is SGHAT, CDR2 FQNNGV. The V and J ends lost 5 bases and 3 bases respectively, with 4 bases between them. CDR3 sequence: CASSVYTEAFF. The CDR3 region has the DNA TGTGCCAGCAGCGTATACACTGAAGCTTTCTTT.

In the case of this clone: Other DNA sequences from this sample encode an identical CDR3 as well. V gene TRBV11-2 combines with J gene TRBJ2-5; D remains ambiguous. The length of the CDR3 is 11 residues. Germline CDR1 and CDR2: SGHAT and FQNNGV. The V and J ends lost 1 base and 4 bases respectively, with 1 base between them. DNA for the CDR3: TGTGCCAGCAGCTTAGCAGAGACCCAGTACTTC. This gives the protein CASSLAETQYF. Full variable domain (rest looked up from reference TRBV11-2 and TRBJ2-5): EAGVAQSPRYKIIEKRQSVAFWCNPISGHATLYWYQQILGQGPKLLIQFQNNGVVDDSQLPKDRFSAERLKGVDSTLKIQPAKLEDSAVYLCASSLAETQYFGPGTRLLVL.

The gene calls are TRBV10-3 and TRBJ2-5, with D hard to call. There are 14 residues in the CDR3. CDR1 and CDR2 (germline): ENHRY, SYGVKD. Trimming left V 4 bases short and J 2 bases short, with 11 bases between. CDR3 residues: CAISVGPSQETQYF. CDR3 DNA sequence: TGTGCCATCAGTGTAGGGCCGTCACAAGAGACCCAGTACTTC.

V and J are TRBV7-2 and TRBJ2-5; 9 nucleotides align to TRBD2. The CDR3 is made up of 16 amino acids. Germline CDR1 SGHTA, CDR2 FQGNSA. J lost 4 bases, V lost 5 bases, and 11 bases had no gene match. CDR3 residues: CASSPGGLAGIETQYF. The DNA of the CDR3 is TGTGCCAGCAGCCCGGGGGGCCTAGCGGGGATAGAGACCCAGTACTTC.

The V gene is TRBV7-9, the J gene TRBJ2-3; D unclear. The V end was cut by 2 bases, the J end by 0 bases, with 12 bases between. CDR1 is SEHNR and CDR2 is FQNEAQ in the germline V gene (reference sequence). This CDR3 is built from 16 residues. CDR3 in amino acids: CASSLRLTSSTDTQYF. CDR3 nucleotides: TGTGCCAGCAGCTTACGGCTAACATCGAGCACAGATACGCAGTATTTT.

The gene calls are TRBV10-3 and TRBJ1-2, with 10 bases aligning to TRBD1. CDR1 is ENHRY, CDR2 SYGVKD, per germline. Trimming at V came to 7 bases and at J to 2 bases, leaving 7 bases not matched to a gene. The CDR3 is 15 amino acids. The CDR3 DNA reads TGTGCCATCAACACCCGGGACAGGGGAAACTATGGCTACACCTTC. Translated: CAINTRDRGNYGYTF.

The chain employs TRBV19 and TRBJ1-2; weak D call: TRBD1 (5 bases). Germline V gene sequence: CDR1 LNHDA, CDR2 SQIVND (reference sequence). V lost 3 bases, J lost 2 bases, and 13 bases lay in between. CDR3 length: 15 amino acids. CDR3 residues: CASSMGAGPNYGYTF. The DNA of the CDR3 is TGTGCCAGTAGTATGGGCGCGGGGCCCAACTATGGCTACACCTTC.

The chain recombines TRBV5-6 with TRBJ2-7; D not resolved. Per germline, CDR1 SGHDT and CDR2 YYEEEE. The V end was cut by 3 bases, the J end by 4 bases, with 11 bases between. The CDR3 runs 13 residues. CDR3 amino acids: CASSSSRGYEQYF. CDR3 nucleotide sequence: TGTGCCAGCAGCTCCTCCCGTGGTTACGAGCAGTACTTC.

This clone was seen a few times. The chain links TRBV2 to TRBJ1-5; the D is unclear. This CDR3 contains 15 residues. CDR1 is SNHLY and CDR2 is FYNNEI in the germline V gene. Between the trimmed V and J ends, which lost 5 bases and 5 bases, there was a span of 16 bases. The CDR3 sequence is CASSPRGSGYQPQHF. The CDR3 DNA follows: TGTGCCAGCAGTCCACGGGGTTCGGGGTATCAGCCCCAGCATTTT. The whole variable domain, filled in from reference TRBV2 and TRBJ1-5, reads EPEVTQTPSHQVTQMGQEVILRCVPISNHLYFYWYRQILGQKVEFLVSFYNNEISEKSEIFDDQFSVERPDGSNFTLKIRSTKLEDSAMYFCASSPRGSGYQPQHFGDGTRLSIL.

The CDR3 sequence: CASSSGGQGSGNTIYF. The CDR3 DNA is TGTGCCAGCAGCTCCGGGGGACAGGGGTCTGGAAACACCATATATTTT. V and J are TRBV5-4 and TRBJ1-3; 10 bases agree with TRBD1. V was pared by 3 bases and J by 1 base, with 4 bases of the junction left unmatched. The germline CDR1 and CDR2 sequences are SGHNT and YYREEE (reference sequence). This CDR3 spans 16 amino acids.

The table lists this clone with a count of one. The chain links TRBV6-5 to TRBJ2-7; D gene uncertain. CDR3 length: 15 amino acids. CDR1 and CDR2 (germline): MNHEY, SVGAGI. The V and J ends lost 0 bases and 3 bases respectively, with 12 bases between them. In nucleotides, the CDR3 is TGTGCCAGCAGTTACTCGACCGCGTTTGGCTACGAGCAGTACTTC. As protein: CASSYSTAFGYEQYF.

A few counts support this clone. Here the CDR3 reads CASRRDTTDTQYF. Written as DNA, the CDR3 is TGTGCCAGCAGGCGGGACACCACAGATACGCAGTATTTT. The rearrangement joins TRBV5-6 to TRBJ2-3; D tentatively fits TRBD1 or TRBD2 (6 bases each). Between the trimmed V and J ends, which lost 5 bases and 2 bases, there was a span of 9 bases. The CDR3 contains 13 residues. Germline lookup yields CDR1 SGHDT and CDR2 YYEEEE.

This chain uses TRBV10-1 with TRBJ2-7; no firm D call. The germline gives CDR1 WNHNN, CDR2 SYGVQD (reference sequence). The V end was cut by 2 bases, the J end by 7 bases, with 12 bases between. CDR3 length equals 13 residues. This CDR3 is CASSERTLGEQYF. The DNA for the CDR3 is TGCGCCAGCAGTGAGAGGACCCTGGGAGAGCAGTACTTC.

This clone was detected only once. The chain couples TRBV5-5 to TRBJ1-1; the D gene is possibly TRBD1 (5 bases). CDR1 SGHKS and CDR2 YYEKEE come from the germline V gene (reference sequence). The V end lost 4 bases, the J end lost 1 base, and 8 bases lay between the germline ends. The CDR3 spans 13 residues. The DNA of the CDR3 is TGTGCCAGCAGCACCACAGGGAACACTGAAGCTTTCTTT. Its protein is CASSTTGNTEAFF.

The rearrangement links TRBV11-2 to TRBJ2-3; D may be TRBD1 (7 bases). The CDR3 sequence is 16 residues long. Deletions cut 1 base from V and 1 base from J, with 12 bases between. Per the germline V gene, CDR1 is SGHAT and CDR2 is FQNNGV. The CDR3 here is CASSLAGGGGTDTQYF. In nucleotides, the CDR3 is TGTGCCAGCAGCTTAGCAGGGGGAGGTGGCACAGATACGCAGTATTTT.

This chain uses TRBV13 with TRBJ1-1, with 10 bases fitting TRBD1. The CDR3 is made up of 15 amino acids. V dropped 5 bases and J dropped 2; count of bases not matched to a gene: 5. Germline values: CDR1 PRHDT, CDR2 FYEKMQ (reference sequence). CDR3 sequence (DNA): TGTGCCAGCAGCGCGACAGGGGGCTTTAACACTGAAGCTTTCTTT. Protein: CASSATGGFNTEAFF.

The chain employs TRBV29-1 and TRBJ1-5, with D possibly TRBD1 on 5 matching bases. This CDR3 has 13 amino acids. CDR1 is SQVTM, CDR2 ANQGSEA, per germline. Between the trimmed V and J ends, which lost 4 bases and 7 bases, there was a span of 14 bases. CDR3 sequence: CSVGGRAGQPQHF. DNA for the CDR3: TGCAGCGTTGGGGGCAGGGCTGGCCAGCCCCAGCATTTT.

This chain joins TRBV5-1 and TRBJ2-2, with a tentative D call TRBD2 (6 bases). Trimming removed 5 bases from V and 5 bases from J, with 10 bases in between. Germline assignment: CDR1 SGHRS and CDR2 YFSETQ. This CDR3 comprises 13 residues. This CDR3 is CASRPRETGELFF. In DNA, the CDR3 is TGCGCCAGCAGGCCCCGGGAGACCGGGGAGCTGTTTTTT.

J is TRBJ2-1 and V is TRBV6-6; 7 nucleotides line up with TRBD1. J gave up 4 bases and V 2 bases, and 5 bases lay outside the gene matches. The CDR3 is 15 amino acids. Germline loops: CDR1 MNHNY, CDR2 SVGAGI (reference sequence). CDR3 sequence: CASSYGGQRYNEQFF. The CDR3 nucleotides read TGTGCCAGCAGTTACGGGGGACAGAGGTACAATGAGCAGTTCTTC.

The chain uses TRBV30 and TRBJ2-5; the D gene could be TRBD1 or TRBD2 (5 bases each). Trimming left V 2 bases short and J 7 bases short, with 14 bases between. Germline V gene lookup returns CDR1 GTSNPN and CDR2 SVGIG (reference sequence). This CDR3 spans 13 amino acids. For the CDR3, the DNA is TGTGCCTGGAGTCCTGGGGGACCAGGGACCCAGTACTTC. Amino acid sequence: CAWSPGGPGTQYF. Full variable domain (remainder filled in from reference TRBV30 and TRBJ2-5): SQTIHQWPATLVQPVGSPLSLECTVEGTSNPNLYWYRQAAGRGLQLLFYSVGIGQISSEVPQNLSASRPQDRQFILSSKKLLLSDSGFYLCAWSPGGPGTQYFGPGTRLLVL.

A few counts support this clone. The chain employs TRBV6-1 and TRBJ1-6; D might be TRBD1 (5 bases). Trimming shortened V by 6 bases and J by 0 bases, and 9 bases separated the two germline ends. CDR1 MNHNS and CDR2 SASEGT come from the germline V gene. The CDR3 extends over 15 amino acids. The CDR3 loop reads CASRRDGSYNSPLHF. The CDR3 DNA is TGTGCCAGCAGGAGGGACGGCTCCTATAATTCACCCCTCCACTTT.

This clone was detected once. This chain links TRBV25-1 with TRBJ1-2; a possible D gene is TRBD1 (5 bases). Per germline, CDR1 MGHDK and CDR2 SYGVNS. V was trimmed by 7 bases and J by 3 bases, leaving 24 bases between them. The length of the CDR3 is 17 residues. The CDR3 nucleotides read TGTGCCAGCACCCTAACCTTAGCGGGACCAGTAGACTATGGCTACACCTTC. It is translated as CASTLTLAGPVDYGYTF.

This chain connects TRBV25-1 to TRBJ2-3; tentatively, D is TRBD1 (5 bases). Germline V gives CDR1 MGHDK, CDR2 SYGVNS. CDR3 length: 18 amino acids. The germline V and J ends were trimmed by 1 base and 5 bases, with 22 bases remaining between them. CDR3: CASSESKAKQPQGDTQYF. CDR3 nucleotide sequence: TGTGCCAGCAGTGAATCAAAGGCGAAACAGCCTCAGGGAGATACGCAGTATTTT.

V is TRBV2 and J is TRBJ2-7; 7 nucleotides match TRBD2. The CDR3 contains 13 residues. V lost 6 bases to trimming and J lost 6 bases; unmatched junction nucleotides: 8. The germline V gene encodes CDR1 SNHLY and CDR2 FYNNEI. The CDR3 sequence is CASSIVWGGEQYF. The CDR3 DNA follows: TGTGCCAGCAGCATCGTATGGGGGGGCGAGCAGTACTTC.